Reported below is one TCR beta chain. The antigen is unknown. These data originate in a study of T cell responses to AZD1222 COVID-19 vaccine. Regarding the study as a whole: Epitopes outside B.1.351 and B.1.1.7 mutated regions reportedly drew nearly half of spike TCRs. Baseline serology detected seropositivity in only five or six AZD1222 recipients.

The assay was immunoSEQ multiplex PCR, and TCRdb's table has in-frame clones only and misses some. Of 150,000 to 200,000 clones listed, roughly 93% are singletons. The receptor was isolated from an adult in good health. The sequencing used peripheral blood, collected on day 0 of AZD1222 vaccination.

DNA for the CDR3: TGCGCCAGCAGCTTGCAAGGACTAGCGAACGGGGAGCTGTTTTTT. Amino acid sequence: CASSLQGLANGELFF. V usage is TRBV5-1 and J usage is TRBJ2-2; the match to TRBD2 covers 9 bases. Germline values: CDR1 SGHRS, CDR2 YFSETQ. V was pared by 1 base and J by 7 bases, with 5 bases of the junction left unmatched. CDR3 length: 15 amino acids.